One and the same sample provided the 25 T cell receptor beta chains below, sequenced in a study of cytomegalovirus exposure and HLA in healthy donors. The PCR made use of 60 Vbeta and 13 Jbeta primers. The data were produced by immunoSEQ multiplex PCR, yet TCRdb's version contains in-frame clones alone and is incomplete. The sample contains about 160,000 clones, approximately 80% of which appear only once. Input material: PBMCs. These receptors all come from a male donor in good health and CMV-seropositive.

This chain links TRBV27 with TRBJ2-1, with D perhaps TRBD1 (6 bases). Germline loops: CDR1 MNHEY, CDR2 SMNVEV (reference sequence). The CDR3 sequence is 14 residues long. Trimming removed 5 bases at V and 4 bases at J, with 12 bases between. The CDR3 region has the DNA TGTGCCAGCAGTAGGGGGACATCATACAATGAGCAGTTCTTC. Translated: CASSRGTSYNEQFF.

V and J are TRBV9 and TRBJ1-1, with 9 bases aligning to TRBD1. Trimming removed 0 bases from V and 0 bases from J; junction bases left unmatched: 9. CDR3 length: 18 residues. Germline V gives CDR1 SGDLS, CDR2 YYNGEE. CDR3 loop: CASSVVPDRGFMNTEAFF. CDR3 bases: TGTGCCAGCAGCGTAGTTCCGGACAGGGGCTTCATGAACACTGAAGCTTTCTTT.

CDR3 nucleotides: TGTGCCAGCAGTGCCTACAGGGTCACCGCCTCTGGAAACACCATATATTTT. Amino acids: CASSAYRVTASGNTIYF. This chain connects TRBV6-1 to TRBJ1-3; the D gene is possibly TRBD1 (6 bases). The germline gives CDR1 MNHNS, CDR2 SASEGT. The V gene lost 4 bases and the J gene lost 0 bases, with 16 bases spanning the gap. The CDR3 covers 17 residues.

This chain connects TRBV7-9 to TRBJ2-5, with D perhaps TRBD2 (7 bases). Trimming pared 10 bases from V and 4 bases from J, leaving 16 bases between. CDR1 and CDR2 (germline): SEHNR, FQNEAQ (reference sequence). The CDR3 has 13 amino acids. The CDR3 protein is CATLGGAGETQYF. The CDR3 coding sequence is TGTGCCACCCTGGGGGGGGCCGGAGAGACCCAGTACTTC.

The chain couples TRBV9 to TRBJ2-5, with D maybe TRBD2 (5 bases). The J call is uncertain, as TRBJ2-7 better fits the DNA end. Per the germline V gene, CDR1 is SGDLS and CDR2 is YYNGEE. The CDR3 spans 14 residues. The CDR3 DNA reads TGTGCCAGCAGCGTAGGGGCGGGCTCCTACGAGCAGTACTTC. This encodes CASSVGAGSYEQYF.

The V call is TRBV9, the J call TRBJ1-6, with D tentatively TRBD1 (6 bases). There are 14 residues in the CDR3. V lost 4 bases and J 7 bases, leaving 12 bases between the germline ends. Germline CDR1 SGDLS, CDR2 YYNGEE. CDR3 protein: CASSPRTENSPLHF. CDR3 sequence (DNA): TGTGCCAGCAGCCCCCGGACAGAAAATTCACCCCTCCACTTT.

This rearrangement joins TRBV28 to TRBJ1-5, with D perhaps TRBD1 (5 bases). With 5 bases removed from V and 2 bases from J, the gap between germline ends came to 10 bases. Germline lookup yields CDR1 MDHEN and CDR2 SYDVKM. The length of the CDR3 is 14 residues. As DNA, the CDR3 is TGTGCCAGCAGTCCCCAAGGGGGCAATCAGCCCCAGCATTTT. It is translated as CASSPQGGNQPQHF.

This chain joins TRBV5-1 and TRBJ2-5; D perhaps matches TRBD2 (5 bases). The CDR3 extends over 15 amino acids. With 4 bases removed from V and 8 bases from J, the gap between germline ends came to 21 bases. Germline-derived CDR1 and CDR2 are SGHRS and YFSETQ. CDR3 bases: TGCGCCAGCAGCCCACGCAGCGGAGGTGAGAGAACCCAGTACTTC. This translates into CASSPRSGGERTQYF.

This clone was seen only a few times. The chain couples TRBV30 to TRBJ1-4; TRBD1 is a possible D gene (6 bases). This CDR3 contains 13 residues. CDR1 is GTSNPN and CDR2 is SVGIG in the germline V gene (reference sequence). Trimming took off 5 bases at V and 7 bases at J, with 14 bases between the two ends. CDR3 in amino acids: CAWGHGTPEKLFF. For the CDR3, the DNA is TGTGCCTGGGGCCATGGGACACCTGAAAAACTGTTTTTT.

The V and J genes are TRBV5-1 and TRBJ1-6; perhaps TRBD1 as D (5 bases). V lost 2 bases and J lost 9, with 9 bases in between. CDR1 and CDR2 (germline): SGHRS, YFSETQ. This CDR3 is built from 13 residues. CDR3 nucleotide sequence: TGCGCCAGCAGCTTAAACCAGGGTTCACCCCTCCACTTT. The encoded protein is CASSLNQGSPLHF.

The chain is built from TRBV4-3 and TRBJ2-1; TRBD2 agrees at 8 bases. The ends lost 11 bases at V and 3 bases at J; junction bases unmatched: 9. Germline lookup yields CDR1 LGHNA and CDR2 YSLEER. The CDR3 extends over 14 amino acids. The CDR3 region is CAGSGTRFYNEQFF. The CDR3 DNA reads as TGCGCCGGATCCGGGACTAGATTCTACAATGAGCAGTTCTTC.

The chain carries TRBV29-1 and TRBJ2-7; D possibly corresponds to TRBD1 (5 bases). Germline CDR1 is SQVTM and CDR2 is ANQGSEA. The CDR3 totals 13 residues. The V end was cut by 5 bases, the J end by 4 bases, with 15 bases between. The CDR3 sequence: CSVRSGLPYEQYF. As DNA, the CDR3 is TGCAGCGTTCGTTCAGGGCTACCTTACGAGCAGTACTTC.

This sequence joins TRBV9 and TRBJ2-7, with 7 bases aligning to TRBD1. V shed 3 bases and J 2 bases; nucleotides not matched to a gene: 5. CDR3 size: 14 residues. The germline CDR1 and CDR2 sequences are SGDLS and YYNGEE. CDR3 in DNA: TGTGCCAGCAGCGCCGGGGACAGCGCCTACGAGCAGTACTTC. This codes for CASSAGDSAYEQYF.

This chain joins TRBV2 and TRBJ1-1; D unresolved. The CDR3 consists of 14 residues. The V gene's germline CDR1 is SNHLY and CDR2 FYNNEI. Trimming took 6 bases from V and 0 from J, leaving 11 bases between them. This CDR3 reads CASRERFLNTEAFF. CDR3 nucleotides: TGTGCCAGCAGGGAGAGGTTTCTGAACACTGAAGCTTTCTTT.

V gene TRBV2 combines with J gene TRBJ1-2; perhaps TRBD1 as D (5 bases). Per germline, CDR1 SNHLY and CDR2 FYNNEI. Trimming pared 4 bases from V and 2 bases from J, leaving 14 bases between. CDR3 size: 15 residues. The CDR3 DNA is TGTGCCAGCAGTGGGCGAGTACAGGTGAACTATGGCTACACCTTC. Protein product: CASSGRVQVNYGYTF.

The chain carries TRBV5-8 and TRBJ1-6; 7 bases are shared with TRBD1. CDR3 length equals 14 residues. Germline CDR1 SGHTS, CDR2 YDEGEE. With 3 bases clipped from V and 7 bases from J, the junction kept 4 bases outside the gene matches. CDR3 region: CASSSGTANSPLHF. The CDR3, as DNA: TGTGCCAGCAGCTCCGGGACAGCCAATTCACCCCTCCACTTT. Based on the CDR3 plus reference TRBV5-8 and TRBJ1-6, the full variable domain is EAGVTQSPTHLIKTRGQQATLRCSPISGHTSVYWYQQALGLGLQFLLWYDEGEERNRGNFPPRFSGRQFPNYSSELNVNALELEDSALYLCASSSGTANSPLHFGNGTRLTVT.

The V gene is TRBV5-1, the J gene TRBJ2-1, with a weak D call TRBD2 (5 bases). The V and J ends lost 4 bases and 9 bases respectively, with 17 bases between them. The CDR3 length is 14 residues. CDR1 and CDR2 (germline): SGHRS, YFSETQ. CDR3 sequence: CASSTNRARGEQFF. The CDR3 DNA reads TGCGCCAGCAGCACAAACCGGGCCCGGGGTGAGCAGTTCTTC.

The chain has TRBV5-6 and TRBJ2-7, with TRBD2 identical over 7 bases. V shed 4 bases, J shed 3 bases, and the junction held 7 bases outside the gene matches. Germline V lookup: CDR1 SGHDT, CDR2 YYEEEE. This CDR3 has 14 residues. CDR3 nucleotides: TGTGCCAGCAGCCCCGGGGGGACGAGCTACGAGCAGTACTTC. Protein: CASSPGGTSYEQYF.

This chain connects TRBV2 to TRBJ2-1, with a tentative D call TRBD1 (6 bases). The CDR3 loop spans 15 amino acids. The V gene's germline CDR1 is SNHLY and CDR2 FYNNEI. The germline V and J ends were trimmed by 6 bases and 6 bases, with 18 bases remaining between them. The CDR3 protein is CASSTPGHPFNEQFF. The CDR3 DNA sequence: TGTGCCAGCAGCACGCCGGGACACCCCTTCAATGAGCAGTTCTTC.

The chain employs TRBV7-9 and TRBJ1-4, with 8 bases identical to TRBD1. CDR3 length: 16 amino acids. Germline-derived CDR1 and CDR2 are SEHNR and FQNEAQ (reference sequence). J gave up 4 bases and V 0 bases, and 4 bases lay outside the gene matches. CDR3 region: CASSLALGQGNEKLFF. The CDR3, as DNA: TGTGCCAGCAGCTTAGCGCTAGGACAGGGTAATGAAAAACTGTTTTTT.

The chain links TRBV6-1 to TRBJ1-5, with D perhaps matching TRBD1 (5 bases). From germline, CDR1 is MNHNS and CDR2 SASEGT. V lost 4 bases and J 0 bases, leaving 7 bases between the germline ends. CDR3 length: 14 amino acids. The CDR3 spells CASSVRDSNQPQHF. The CDR3 nucleotides are TGTGCCAGCAGTGTCAGGGATAGCAATCAGCCCCAGCATTTT.

The rearrangement links TRBV6-5 to TRBJ2-3; TRBD2 aligns across 7 bases. The germline V gene encodes CDR1 MNHEY and CDR2 SVGAGI. This CDR3 is 15 amino acids long. The ends lost 4 bases at V and 3 bases at J; junction bases unmatched: 7. For the CDR3, the DNA is TGTGCCAGCAGTTTTTTGGCTAGCGGTACAGATACGCAGTATTTT. It is translated as CASSFLASGTDTQYF.

The chain has TRBV2 and TRBJ1-2; the D gene is possibly TRBD1 (5 bases). The V and J ends lost 3 bases and 6 bases respectively, with 17 bases between them. Germline CDR1 reads SNHLY; CDR2 reads FYNNEI. There are 15 residues in the CDR3. This CDR3 is CASSERIRVEDGYTF. For the CDR3, the DNA is TGTGCCAGCAGTGAGCGAATCAGGGTTGAGGATGGCTACACCTTC.

The chain carries TRBV5-1 and TRBJ2-2; TRBD1 matches at 9 bases. Germline V gene lookup returns CDR1 SGHRS and CDR2 YFSETQ. Germline trimming cut 5 bases from V and 1 base from J; bases unmatched to any gene: 3. The CDR3 contains 15 residues. The CDR3 coding sequence is TGCGCCAGCAGGACAGGGGGAATGAACACCGGGGAGCTGTTTTTT. The encoded protein is CASRTGGMNTGELFF.

The gene calls are TRBV4-2 and TRBJ1-6; 11 bases are shared with TRBD1. CDR3 length: 18 residues. CDR1 is LGHNA and CDR2 is YNFKEQ in the germline V gene. V lost 4 bases to trimming and J lost 1 base; unmatched junction nucleotides: 6. As DNA, the CDR3 is TGTGCCAGCAGCCCGGACAGGGGGCGGGGGTCCTATAATTCACCCCTCCACTTT. Translated: CASSPDRGRGSYNSPLHF.